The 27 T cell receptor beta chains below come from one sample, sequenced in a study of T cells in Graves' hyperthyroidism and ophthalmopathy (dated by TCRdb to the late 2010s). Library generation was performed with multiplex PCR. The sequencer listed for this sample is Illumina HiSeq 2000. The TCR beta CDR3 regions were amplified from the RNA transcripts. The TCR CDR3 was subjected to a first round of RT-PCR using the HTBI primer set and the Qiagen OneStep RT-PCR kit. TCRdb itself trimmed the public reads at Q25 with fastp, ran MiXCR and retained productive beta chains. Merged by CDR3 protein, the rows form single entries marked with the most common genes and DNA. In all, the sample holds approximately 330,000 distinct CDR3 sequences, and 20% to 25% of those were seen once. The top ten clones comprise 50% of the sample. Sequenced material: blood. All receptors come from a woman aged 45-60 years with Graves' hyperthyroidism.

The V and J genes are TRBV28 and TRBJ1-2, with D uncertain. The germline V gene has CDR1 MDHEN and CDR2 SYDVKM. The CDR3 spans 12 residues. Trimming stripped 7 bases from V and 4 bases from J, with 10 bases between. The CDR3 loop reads CASTLGVYGYTF. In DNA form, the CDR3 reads TGTGCCAGCACCCTTGGTGTCTATGGCTACACCTTC.

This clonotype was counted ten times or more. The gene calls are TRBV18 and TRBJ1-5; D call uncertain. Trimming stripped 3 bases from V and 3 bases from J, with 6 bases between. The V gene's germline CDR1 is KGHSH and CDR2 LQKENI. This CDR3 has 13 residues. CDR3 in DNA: TGTGCCAGCTCACCTCAGAACAATCAGCCCCAGCATTTT. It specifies CASSPQNNQPQHF.

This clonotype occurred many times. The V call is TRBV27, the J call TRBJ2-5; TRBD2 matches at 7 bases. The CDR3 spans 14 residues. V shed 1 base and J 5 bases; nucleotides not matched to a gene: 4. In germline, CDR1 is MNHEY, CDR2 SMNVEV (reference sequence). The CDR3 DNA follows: TGTGCCAGCAGTTTATGGGGGAGGGTGGAGACCCAGTACTTC. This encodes CASSLWGRVETQYF.

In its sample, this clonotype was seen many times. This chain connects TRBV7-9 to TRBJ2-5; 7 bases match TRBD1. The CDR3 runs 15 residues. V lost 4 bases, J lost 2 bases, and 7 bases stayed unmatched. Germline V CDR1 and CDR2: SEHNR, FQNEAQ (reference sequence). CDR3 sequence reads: CASSSYGTEQETQYF. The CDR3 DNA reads TGTGCCAGCAGCTCCTACGGGACAGAACAAGAGACCCAGTACTTC.

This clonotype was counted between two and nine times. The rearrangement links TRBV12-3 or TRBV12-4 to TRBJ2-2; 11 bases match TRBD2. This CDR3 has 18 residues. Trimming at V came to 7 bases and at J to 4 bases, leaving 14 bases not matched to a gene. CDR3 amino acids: CASISGASGGLPTGELFF. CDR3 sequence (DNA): TGTGCCAGCATTTCAGGTGCTAGCGGGGGGTTACCCACCGGGGAGCTGTTTTTT.

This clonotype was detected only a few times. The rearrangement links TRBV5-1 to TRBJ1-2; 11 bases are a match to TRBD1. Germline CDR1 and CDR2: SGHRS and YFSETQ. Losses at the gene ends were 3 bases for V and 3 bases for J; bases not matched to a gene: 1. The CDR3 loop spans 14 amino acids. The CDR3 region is CASSSGQGDYGYTF. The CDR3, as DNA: TGCGCCAGCAGCTCGGGACAGGGGGACTATGGCTACACCTTC. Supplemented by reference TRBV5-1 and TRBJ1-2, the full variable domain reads KAGVTQTPRYLIKTRGQQVTLSCSPISGHRSVSWYQQTPGQGLQFLFEYFSETQRNKGNFPGRFSGRQFSNSRSEMNVSTLELGDSALYLCASSSGQGDYGYTFGSGTRLTVV.

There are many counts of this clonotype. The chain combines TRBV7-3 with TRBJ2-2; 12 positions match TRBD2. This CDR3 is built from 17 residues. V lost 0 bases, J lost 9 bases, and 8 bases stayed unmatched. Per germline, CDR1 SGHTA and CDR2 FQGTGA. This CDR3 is CASSLTSASGRARELFF. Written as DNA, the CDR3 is TGTGCCAGCAGCTTAACGTCGGCTAGCGGGAGGGCCCGGGAGCTGTTTTTT. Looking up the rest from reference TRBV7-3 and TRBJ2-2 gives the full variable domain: GAGVSQTPSNKVTEKGKYVELRCDPISGHTALYWYRQSLGQGPEFLIYFQGTGAADDSGLPNDRFFAVRPEGSVSTLKIQRTERGDSAVYLCASSLTSASGRARELFFGEGSRLTVL.

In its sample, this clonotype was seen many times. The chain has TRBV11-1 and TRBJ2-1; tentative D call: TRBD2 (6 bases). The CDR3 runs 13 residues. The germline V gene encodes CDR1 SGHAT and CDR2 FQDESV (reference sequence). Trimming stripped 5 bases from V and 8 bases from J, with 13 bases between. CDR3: CASSHSKRDEQFF. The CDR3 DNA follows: TGTGCCAGCAGCCACTCAAAGCGGGATGAGCAGTTCTTC. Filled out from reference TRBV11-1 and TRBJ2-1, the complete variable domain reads EAEVAQSPRYKITEKSQAVAFWCDPISGHATLYWYRQILGQGPELLVQFQDESVVDDSQLPKDRFSAERLKGVDSTLKIQPAELGDSAMYLCASSHSKRDEQFFGPGTRLTVL.

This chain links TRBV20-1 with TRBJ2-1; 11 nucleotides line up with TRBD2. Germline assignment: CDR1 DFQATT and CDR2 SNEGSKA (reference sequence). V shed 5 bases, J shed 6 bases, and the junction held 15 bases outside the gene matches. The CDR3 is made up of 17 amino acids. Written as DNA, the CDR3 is TGCAGTGCTTCACCGGATTCTTGGACTAGCGGGTCCAATGAGCAGTTCTTC. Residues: CSASPDSWTSGSNEQFF.

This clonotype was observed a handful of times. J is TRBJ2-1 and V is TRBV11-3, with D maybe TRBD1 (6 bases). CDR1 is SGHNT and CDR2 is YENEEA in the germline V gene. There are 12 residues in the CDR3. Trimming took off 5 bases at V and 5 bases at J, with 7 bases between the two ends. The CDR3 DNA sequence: TGTGCCAGCAGCAGGACAGACAATGAGCAGTTCTTC. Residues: CASSRTDNEQFF.

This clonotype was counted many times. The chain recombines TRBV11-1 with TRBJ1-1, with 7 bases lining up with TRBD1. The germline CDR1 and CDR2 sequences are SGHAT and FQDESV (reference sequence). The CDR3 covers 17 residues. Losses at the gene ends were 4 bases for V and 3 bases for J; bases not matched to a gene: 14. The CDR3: CASSSDRVLQEDTEAFF. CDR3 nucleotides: TGTGCCAGCAGCTCCGACAGGGTACTCCAGGAGGACACTGAAGCTTTCTTT. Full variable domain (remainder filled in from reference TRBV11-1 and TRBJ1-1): EAEVAQSPRYKITEKSQAVAFWCDPISGHATLYWYRQILGQGPELLVQFQDESVVDDSQLPKDRFSAERLKGVDSTLKIQPAELGDSAMYLCASSSDRVLQEDTEAFFGQGTRLTVV.

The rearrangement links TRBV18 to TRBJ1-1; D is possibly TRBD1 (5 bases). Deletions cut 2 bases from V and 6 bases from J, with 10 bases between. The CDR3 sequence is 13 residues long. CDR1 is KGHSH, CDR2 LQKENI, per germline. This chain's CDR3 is CASSPWGSPEAFF. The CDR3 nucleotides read TGTGCCAGCTCACCATGGGGGAGTCCTGAAGCTTTCTTT.

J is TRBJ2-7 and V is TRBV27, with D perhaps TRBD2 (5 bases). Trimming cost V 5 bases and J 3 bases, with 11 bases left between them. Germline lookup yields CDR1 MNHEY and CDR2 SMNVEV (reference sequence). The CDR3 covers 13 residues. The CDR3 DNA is TGTGCCAGCAGTGTCACTAGGTACTACGAGCAGTACTTC. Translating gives CASSVTRYYEQYF.

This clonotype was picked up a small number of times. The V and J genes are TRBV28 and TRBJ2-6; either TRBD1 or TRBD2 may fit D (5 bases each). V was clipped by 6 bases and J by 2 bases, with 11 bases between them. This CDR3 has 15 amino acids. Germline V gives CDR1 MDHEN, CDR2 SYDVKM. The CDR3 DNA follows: TGTGCCAGCAGCATTATGGGGGCTGGGGCCAACGTCCTGACTTTC. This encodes CASSIMGAGANVLTF.

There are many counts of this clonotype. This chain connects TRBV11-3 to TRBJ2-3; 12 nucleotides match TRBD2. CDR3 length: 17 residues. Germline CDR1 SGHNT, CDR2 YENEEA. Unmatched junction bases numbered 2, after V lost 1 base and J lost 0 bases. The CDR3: CASSLVGTSGSTDTQYF. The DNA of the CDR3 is TGTGCCAGCAGCTTAGTCGGGACTAGCGGGAGCACAGATACGCAGTATTTT.

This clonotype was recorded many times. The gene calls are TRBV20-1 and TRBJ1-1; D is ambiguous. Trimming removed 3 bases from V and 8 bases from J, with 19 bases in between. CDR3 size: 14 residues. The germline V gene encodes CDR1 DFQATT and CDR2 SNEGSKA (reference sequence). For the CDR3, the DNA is TGCAGTGCTAGCCCCGGGCTGCTCGGTATAGAAGCTTTCTTT. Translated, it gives CSASPGLLGIEAFF.

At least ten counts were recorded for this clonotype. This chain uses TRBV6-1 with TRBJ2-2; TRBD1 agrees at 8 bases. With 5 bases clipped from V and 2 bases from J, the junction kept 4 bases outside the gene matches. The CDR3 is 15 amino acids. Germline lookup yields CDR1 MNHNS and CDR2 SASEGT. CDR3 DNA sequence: TGTGCCAGCAGTAAGACAGGGGTCAACACCGGGGAGCTGTTTTTT. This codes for CASSKTGVNTGELFF.

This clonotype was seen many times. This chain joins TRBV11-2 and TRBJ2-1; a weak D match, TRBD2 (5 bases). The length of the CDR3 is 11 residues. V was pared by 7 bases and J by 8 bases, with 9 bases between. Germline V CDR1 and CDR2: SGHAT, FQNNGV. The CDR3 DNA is TGTGCCAGCACCGCACTAGATGAGCAGTTCTTC. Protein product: CASTALDEQFF.

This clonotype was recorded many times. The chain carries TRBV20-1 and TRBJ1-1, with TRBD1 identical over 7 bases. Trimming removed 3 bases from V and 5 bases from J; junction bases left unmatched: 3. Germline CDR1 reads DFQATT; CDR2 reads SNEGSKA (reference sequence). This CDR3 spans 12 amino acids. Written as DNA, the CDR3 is TGCAGTGCTAGTAACAGGGGTACTGAAGCTTTCTTT. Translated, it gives CSASNRGTEAFF.

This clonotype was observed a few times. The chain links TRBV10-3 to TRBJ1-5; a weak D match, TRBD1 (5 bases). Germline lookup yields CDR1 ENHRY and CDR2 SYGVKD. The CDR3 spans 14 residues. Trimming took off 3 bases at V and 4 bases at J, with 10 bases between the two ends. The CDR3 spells CAISDRDSNQPQHF. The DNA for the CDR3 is TGTGCCATCAGTGATCGGGACTCAAATCAGCCCCAGCATTTT.

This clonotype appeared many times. The CDR3 sequence is CASSFSYGPSTAFF. As DNA, the CDR3 is TGTGCCAGCAGTTTTTCTTATGGGCCATCGACGGCTTTCTTT. The chain carries TRBV28 and TRBJ1-1; D call uncertain. Trimming removed 3 bases from V and 11 bases from J, with 19 bases in between. The CDR3 loop spans 14 amino acids. Per the germline V gene, CDR1 is MDHEN and CDR2 is SYDVKM.

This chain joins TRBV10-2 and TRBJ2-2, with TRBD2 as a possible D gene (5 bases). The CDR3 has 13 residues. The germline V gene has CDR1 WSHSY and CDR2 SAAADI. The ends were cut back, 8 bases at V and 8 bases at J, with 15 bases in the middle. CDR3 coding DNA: TGCGCCAGCCGCCTGGAGGCTCGTGGGGAGCTGTTTTTT. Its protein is CASRLEARGELFF.

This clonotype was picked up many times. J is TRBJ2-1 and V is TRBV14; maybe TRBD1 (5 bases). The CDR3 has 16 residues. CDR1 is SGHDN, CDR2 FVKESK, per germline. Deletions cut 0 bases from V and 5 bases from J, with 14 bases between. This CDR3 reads CASSQEGRQRHNEQFF. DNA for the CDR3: TGTGCCAGCAGCCAAGAAGGAAGACAGAGACACAATGAGCAGTTCTTC.

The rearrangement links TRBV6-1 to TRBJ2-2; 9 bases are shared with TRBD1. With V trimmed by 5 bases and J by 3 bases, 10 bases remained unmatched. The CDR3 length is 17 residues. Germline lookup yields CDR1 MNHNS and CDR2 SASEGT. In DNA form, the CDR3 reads TGTGCCAGCAGTTATGCCGGACAGGGGTGGGACACCGGGGAGCTGTTTTTT. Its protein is CASSYAGQGWDTGELFF.

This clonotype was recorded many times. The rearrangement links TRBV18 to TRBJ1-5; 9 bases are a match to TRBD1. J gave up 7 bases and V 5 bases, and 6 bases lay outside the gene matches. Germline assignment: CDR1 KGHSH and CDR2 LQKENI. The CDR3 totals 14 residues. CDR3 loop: CASSATGGGQPQHF. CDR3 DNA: TGTGCCAGCTCAGCTACAGGGGGCGGACAGCCCCAGCATTTT.

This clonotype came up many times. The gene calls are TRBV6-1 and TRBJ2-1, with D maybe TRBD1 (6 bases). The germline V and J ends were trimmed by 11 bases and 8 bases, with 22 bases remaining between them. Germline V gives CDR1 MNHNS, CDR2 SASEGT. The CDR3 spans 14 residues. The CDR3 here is CAGALGRGEDEQFF. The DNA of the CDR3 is TGTGCCGGGGCTTTGGGCAGGGGTGAGGATGAGCAGTTCTTC.

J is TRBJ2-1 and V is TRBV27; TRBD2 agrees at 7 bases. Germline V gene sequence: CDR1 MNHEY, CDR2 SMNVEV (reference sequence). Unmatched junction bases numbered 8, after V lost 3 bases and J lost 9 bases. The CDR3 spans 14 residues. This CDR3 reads CASSLGGSYGEQFF. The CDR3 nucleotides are TGTGCCAGCAGTTTGGGCGGGAGTTACGGTGAGCAGTTCTTC.